This T cell receptor (beta chain) is drawn from a study of T cell responses to AZD1222 COVID-19 vaccine. Clones were read by immunoSEQ multiplex PCR, and TCRdb kept only the in-frame ones, dropping some. The table has about 140,000 clones, roughly nine tenths seen once. Germline V gene lookup returns CDR1 SQVTM and CDR2 ANQGSEA. This CDR3 is built from 11 residues. Trimming pared 0 bases from V and 7 bases from J, leaving 7 bases between. Sequencing was performed on peripheral blood, taken on day 0 of AZD1222 vaccination. This clonotype originated in an adult in good health. The chain has TRBV29-1 and TRBJ2-7; D uncertain. Here the CDR3 reads CSVEEGREQYF. CDR3 bases: TGCAGCGTTGAAGAGGGCCGGGAGCAGTACTTC.